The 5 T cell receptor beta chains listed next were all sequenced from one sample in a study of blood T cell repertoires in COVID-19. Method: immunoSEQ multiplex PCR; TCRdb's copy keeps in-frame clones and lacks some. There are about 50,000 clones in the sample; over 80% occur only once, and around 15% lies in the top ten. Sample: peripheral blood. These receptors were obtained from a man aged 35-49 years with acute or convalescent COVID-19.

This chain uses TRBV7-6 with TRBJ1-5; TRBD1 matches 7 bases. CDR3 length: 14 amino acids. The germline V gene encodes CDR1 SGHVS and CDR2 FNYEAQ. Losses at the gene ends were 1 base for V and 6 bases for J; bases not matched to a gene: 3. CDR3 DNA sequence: TGTGCCAGCAGCTTAGACGCAGGGGGTCAGCCCCAGCATTTT. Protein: CASSLDAGGQPQHF.

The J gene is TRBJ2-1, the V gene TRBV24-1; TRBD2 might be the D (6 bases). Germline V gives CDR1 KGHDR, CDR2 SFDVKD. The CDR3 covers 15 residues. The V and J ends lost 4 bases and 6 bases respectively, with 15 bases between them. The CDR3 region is CATSDGSATSNEQFF. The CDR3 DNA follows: TGTGCCACCAGTGACGGGAGCGCAACCTCCAATGAGCAGTTCTTC.

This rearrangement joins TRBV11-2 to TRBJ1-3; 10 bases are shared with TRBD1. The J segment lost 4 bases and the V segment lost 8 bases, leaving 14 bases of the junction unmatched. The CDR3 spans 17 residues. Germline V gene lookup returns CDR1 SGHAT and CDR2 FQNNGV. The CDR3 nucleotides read TGTGCCAGCGAAGGCCGGGACAGGGGAGGGGAAGGAAACACCATATATTTT. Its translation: CASEGRDRGGEGNTIYF. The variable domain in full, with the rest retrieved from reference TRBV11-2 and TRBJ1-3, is EAGVAQSPRYKIIEKRQSVAFWCNPISGHATLYWYQQILGQGPKLLIQFQNNGVVDDSQLPKDRFSAERLKGVDSTLKIQPAKLEDSAVYLCASEGRDRGGEGNTIYFGEGSWLTVV.

CDR3 protein: CASSQGLVSGNTIYF. As DNA, the CDR3 is TGTGCCAGCAGCCAAGGGCTGGTCTCTGGAAACACCATATATTTT. This chain connects TRBV3-1 (or the pseudogene TRBV3-2) to TRBJ1-3, with D uncertain. CDR3 length: 15 residues. V was cut by 1 base and J by 0 bases, with 7 bases left in between. The germline gives CDR1 LGHDT, CDR2 YNNKEL (reference sequence).

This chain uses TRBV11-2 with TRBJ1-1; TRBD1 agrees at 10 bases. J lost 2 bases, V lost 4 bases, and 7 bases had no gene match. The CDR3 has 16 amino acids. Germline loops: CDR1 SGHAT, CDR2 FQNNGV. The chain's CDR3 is CASSSRDRGRNTEAFF. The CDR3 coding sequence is TGTGCCAGCAGCTCCCGGGACAGGGGACGTAACACTGAAGCTTTCTTT.